This TCR beta chain was identified in a study of cytomegalovirus exposure and HLA in healthy donors. General study points: The availability of immune exposure information extended only to CMV serostatus. Earlier analysis looked at TCR beta V segments, and most were productive about 90% or about 30% of the time. Per a later analysis, roughly 17,000 TCR beta sequences showed association with HLA alleles at 0.05 false discovery rate.

The PCR employed 60 Vbeta primers together with 13 Jbeta primers. The protocol was immunoSEQ multiplex PCR, while the TCRdb copy is restricted to in-frame clones and leaves out a portion. The table lists roughly 160,000 clones, around 80% of them singletons. Though nominally healthy at sampling, donors likely had unrecorded immune exposures. Notes on this clone: Its matching antigen is unknown.

The sequence was obtained from a female donor in good health and CMV-seronegative. The sample was PBMCs.

The CDR3 region is CASTSGTNRNEQFF. The CDR3, as DNA: TGCGCCTCGACTAGCGGTACCAACCGCAATGAGCAGTTCTTC. The chain links TRBV5-1 to TRBJ2-1, with 9 bases fitting TRBD2. J gave up 6 bases and V 10 bases, and 11 bases lay outside the gene matches. CDR3 length: 14 residues. Germline CDR1 reads SGHRS; CDR2 reads YFSETQ.